The 25 T cell receptor beta chains given below trace back to one sample, sequenced in a study of a mutant IDH1 vaccine in newly diagnosed glioma. Time point noted: baseline, week 1 (first vaccination visit). The treatment was: pre-vaccination baseline after standard-of-care therapy. Using immunoSEQ multiplex PCR, the repertoire was profiled, and TCRdb retains in-frame clones only, with some absent. The sample has roughly 84,000 clones, around 79% seen once. The source material was PBMCs, sampled from a glioma patient treated with radiotherapy, temozolomide or both. These receptors all stem from a man aged 40-55 years with glioma. Some clones in this sample may be carry-over from other donors' samples.

This chain uses TRBV29-1 with TRBJ1-2; weak D call: TRBD1 (5 bases). Trimming stripped 4 bases from V and 8 bases from J, with 17 bases between. The CDR3 has 13 residues. Germline-derived CDR1 and CDR2 are SQVTM and ANQGSEA. DNA of the CDR3: TGCAGCGTTGTGGGGACCATCTCCAGGGGCTACACCTTC. It translates to CSVVGTISRGYTF.

This chain uses TRBV9 with TRBJ1-2; 8 bases line up with TRBD1. The CDR3 extends over 13 amino acids. The V gene's germline CDR1 is SGDLS and CDR2 YYNGEE. V dropped 3 bases and J dropped 6; count of bases not matched to a gene: 4. The DNA for the CDR3 is TGTGCCAGCAGCGAGGGACAGGCCGATGGCTACACCTTC. This gives the protein CASSEGQADGYTF.

This chain connects TRBV19 to TRBJ1-6; D might be TRBD1 (5 bases). Germline CDR1 LNHDA, CDR2 SQIVND (reference sequence). This CDR3 has 16 amino acids. Trimming took 10 bases from V and 6 from J, leaving 22 bases between them. CDR3 protein: CATQSGPMGSNSPLHF. The CDR3 bases are TGTGCCACCCAATCGGGGCCAATGGGGAGTAATTCACCCCTCCACTTT.

The chain uses TRBV18 and TRBJ1-2, with D maybe TRBD1 (6 bases). V lost 1 base and J lost 3, with 12 bases in between. Germline V gene sequence: CDR1 KGHSH, CDR2 LQKENI. The CDR3 loop spans 15 amino acids. The CDR3: CASSPRDPGDYGYTF. The CDR3 nucleotides read TGTGCCAGCTCACCACGTGATCCAGGGGACTATGGCTACACCTTC.

The chain recombines TRBV5-1 with TRBJ2-2; D unclear. V lost 5 bases, J lost 8 bases, and 13 bases lay in between. The CDR3 spans 13 residues. The V gene's germline CDR1 is SGHRS and CDR2 YFSETQ. As DNA, the CDR3 is TGCGCCAGCAGATCGGAGTTCATAGGGGAGCTGTTTTTT. Protein sequence: CASRSEFIGELFF.

The chain is built from TRBV5-6 and TRBJ1-2; 9 positions agree with TRBD1. The CDR3 length is 16 residues. The J segment lost 4 bases and the V segment lost 4 bases, leaving 11 bases of the junction unmatched. Germline loops: CDR1 SGHDT, CDR2 YYEEEE. This CDR3 is CASSAPGQGIFYGYTF. CDR3 sequence (DNA): TGTGCCAGCAGCGCGCCGGGACAGGGTATATTCTATGGCTACACCTTC.

The V call is TRBV6-1, the J call TRBJ2-2; D might be TRBD1 (6 bases). CDR1 and CDR2 from the germline V gene are MNHNS and SASEGT. Trimming removed 6 bases at V and 10 bases at J, with 12 bases between. This CDR3 is built from 12 residues. The CDR3: CASSSGDQELFF. CDR3 in DNA: TGTGCCAGCAGCTCAGGGGATCAGGAGCTGTTTTTT.

The chain uses TRBV2 and TRBJ1-2; 10 nucleotides match TRBD1. This CDR3 is built from 12 residues. Trimming removed 6 bases from V and 8 bases from J; junction bases left unmatched: 3. Germline V gene data show CDR1 as SNHLY and CDR2 as FYNNEI. For the CDR3, the DNA is TGTGCCAGCAGGCGGGACAGGGGAGGCTACACCTTC. Amino acids: CASRRDRGGYTF.

This clone was seen just once. This chain uses TRBV29-1 with TRBJ1-4, with D tentatively TRBD1 (6 bases). CDR1 SQVTM and CDR2 ANQGSEA come from the germline V gene. V shed 7 bases and J shed 6 bases, with 9 bases lying between them. The CDR3 contains 11 residues. CDR3: CSARTDEKLFF. The DNA for the CDR3 is TGCAGCGCCCGGACAGATGAAAAACTGTTTTTT.

The chain has TRBV2 and TRBJ2-7, with 9 bases aligning to TRBD1. Per germline, CDR1 SNHLY and CDR2 FYNNEI. With 6 bases clipped from V and 5 bases from J, the junction kept 5 bases outside the gene matches. The CDR3 consists of 13 residues. CDR3 sequence: CASRSTGGDEQYF. Here the CDR3 DNA reads TGTGCCAGCAGGTCGACAGGGGGGGACGAGCAGTACTTC.

The V and J genes are TRBV5-1 and TRBJ1-5; tentative D call: TRBD1 (6 bases). Deletions cut 3 bases from V and 2 bases from J, with 6 bases between. This CDR3 has 13 residues. Germline lookup yields CDR1 SGHRS and CDR2 YFSETQ. CDR3 region: CASSSGGNQPQHF. The CDR3 DNA sequence: TGCGCCAGCAGCTCAGGGGGCAATCAGCCCCAGCATTTT.

The chain recombines TRBV7-2 with TRBJ1-3, with D perhaps matching TRBD1 (5 bases). V lost 3 bases, J lost 0 bases, and 9 bases lay in between. Germline lookup yields CDR1 SGHTA and CDR2 FQGNSA. The CDR3 sequence is 15 residues long. CDR3 sequence reads: CASSFGAISGNTIYF. CDR3 sequence (DNA): TGTGCCAGCAGCTTTGGGGCTATCTCTGGAAACACCATATATTTT.

The chain employs TRBV5-6 and TRBJ2-4, with 7 bases that match TRBD1. Germline CDR1 is SGHDT and CDR2 is YYEEEE. This CDR3 has 18 amino acids. Trimming at V came to 3 bases and at J to 2 bases, leaving 14 bases not matched to a gene. Here the CDR3 reads CASSYRDRWAGTKNIQYF. The CDR3 DNA is TGTGCCAGCAGCTACCGGGACAGATGGGCTGGGACCAAAAACATTCAGTACTTC.

J is TRBJ1-2 and V is TRBV20-1; D is ambiguous. V gave up 7 bases and J gave up 3 bases, with 9 bases separating them. The CDR3 contains 11 residues. Germline V gene sequence: CDR1 DFQATT, CDR2 SNEGSKA (reference sequence). In DNA form, the CDR3 reads TGCAGTGTCCTCCGGGACTATGGCTACACCTTC. This codes for CSVLRDYGYTF.

V gene TRBV7-9 combines with J gene TRBJ2-7; TRBD1 aligns across 7 bases. This CDR3 contains 13 residues. Germline-derived CDR1 and CDR2 are SEHNR and FQNEAQ (reference sequence). V lost 7 bases and J lost 2; bases outside the gene matches: 5. The CDR3 coding sequence is TGTGCCAGCACCCGGACAGGAACCTACGAGCAGTACTTC. As protein: CASTRTGTYEQYF.

The CDR3 is CASSQAPFATNEKLFF. For the CDR3, the DNA is TGCGCCAGCAGCCAAGCGCCTTTTGCAACTAATGAAAAACTGTTTTTT. This chain links TRBV4-1 with TRBJ1-4; D not certain. Between the trimmed V and J ends, which lost 1 base and 0 bases, there was a span of 9 bases. The length of the CDR3 is 16 residues. The germline CDR1 and CDR2 sequences are MGHRA and YSYEKL.

The rearrangement links TRBV20-1 to TRBJ2-5; 9 positions agree with TRBD1. Germline loops: CDR1 DFQATT, CDR2 SNEGSKA (reference sequence). The CDR3 consists of 11 residues. The J segment lost 5 bases and the V segment lost 6 bases, leaving 1 base of the junction unmatched. CDR3 DNA sequence: TGCAGTGCAACAGGGGGCGAGACCCAGTACTTC. Its protein product is CSATGGETQYF.

The genes are TRBV4-1 and TRBJ2-7, with TRBD1 as a possible D gene (6 bases). Deletions cut 1 base from V and 4 bases from J, with 14 bases between. Germline CDR1 is MGHRA and CDR2 is YSYEKL. This CDR3 spans 15 amino acids. CDR3 protein: CASSQVLGHPYEQYF. DNA of the CDR3: TGCGCCAGCAGCCAAGTCCTGGGACATCCATACGAGCAGTACTTC.

The genes are TRBV4-2 and TRBJ2-3; perhaps TRBD2 as D (5 bases). Trimming removed 2 bases at V and 2 bases at J, with 11 bases between. The CDR3 length is 15 residues. From germline, CDR1 is LGHNA and CDR2 YNFKEQ. DNA for the CDR3: TGTGCCAGCAGCCAACGACTAAACCCCACAGATACGCAGTATTTT. Amino acids: CASSQRLNPTDTQYF.

The rearrangement links TRBV18 to TRBJ1-1; D perhaps matches TRBD1 (5 bases). CDR1 and CDR2 (germline): KGHSH, LQKENI. The CDR3 totals 15 residues. The V gene lost 1 base and the J gene lost 3 bases, with 12 bases spanning the gap. CDR3 protein: CASSPRVGVDTEAFF. DNA of the CDR3: TGTGCCAGCTCACCACGGGTAGGGGTGGACACTGAAGCTTTCTTT.

The V call is TRBV6-6, the J call TRBJ1-2; possibly TRBD1 for D (5 bases). Germline V gene lookup returns CDR1 MNHNY and CDR2 SVGAGI (reference sequence). CDR3 size: 12 residues. The V end was cut by 4 bases, the J end by 4 bases, with 7 bases between. The CDR3 region is CASSSTVYGYTF. The CDR3 coding sequence is TGTGCCAGCAGTTCGACAGTCTATGGCTACACCTTC.

The V call is TRBV7-9, the J call TRBJ2-2; tentatively, D is TRBD1 (6 bases). The CDR3 is made up of 17 amino acids. Trimming pared 1 base from V and 0 bases from J, leaving 12 bases between. Germline assignment: CDR1 SEHNR and CDR2 FQNEAQ (reference sequence). As DNA, the CDR3 is TGTGCCAGCAGCTTAGGTTGGGACAACCCGAACACCGGGGAGCTGTTTTTT. It is translated as CASSLGWDNPNTGELFF.

This chain uses TRBV20-1 with TRBJ2-1, with D possibly being TRBD1 (5 bases). V was trimmed by 5 bases and J by 4 bases, leaving 6 bases between them. Germline V lookup: CDR1 DFQATT, CDR2 SNEGSKA (reference sequence). The CDR3 consists of 11 residues. CDR3 sequence reads: CSARQYNEQFF. CDR3 bases: TGCAGTGCTCGACAGTACAATGAGCAGTTCTTC.

The chain recombines TRBV5-1 with TRBJ1-4; D is possibly TRBD1 (6 bases). Deletions cut 4 bases from V and 10 bases from J, with 14 bases between. This CDR3 comprises 13 residues. Germline CDR1 is SGHRS and CDR2 is YFSETQ. The CDR3 DNA sequence: TGCGCCAGCAGCCCTGGACAGAAAGGAAAACTGTTTTTT. Encoded protein: CASSPGQKGKLFF.

The chain joins TRBV5-4 to TRBJ1-1, with D hard to call. Germline CDR1 reads SGHNT; CDR2 reads YYREEE (reference sequence). The length of the CDR3 is 15 residues. V dropped 4 bases and J dropped 1 base, with 14 bases sitting between them. For the CDR3, the DNA is TGTGCCAGCAGCGTTCGAGGAGCCGCGAACACTGAAGCTTTCTTT. It is translated as CASSVRGAANTEAFF. The full variable domain, in which reference TRBV5-4 and TRBJ1-1 provide the parts outside the CDR3, is ETGVTQSPTHLIKTRGQQVTLRCSSQSGHNTVSWYQQALGQGPQFIFQYYREEENGRGNFPPRFSGLQFPNYSSELNVNALELDDSALYLCASSVRGAANTEAFFGQGTRLTVV.